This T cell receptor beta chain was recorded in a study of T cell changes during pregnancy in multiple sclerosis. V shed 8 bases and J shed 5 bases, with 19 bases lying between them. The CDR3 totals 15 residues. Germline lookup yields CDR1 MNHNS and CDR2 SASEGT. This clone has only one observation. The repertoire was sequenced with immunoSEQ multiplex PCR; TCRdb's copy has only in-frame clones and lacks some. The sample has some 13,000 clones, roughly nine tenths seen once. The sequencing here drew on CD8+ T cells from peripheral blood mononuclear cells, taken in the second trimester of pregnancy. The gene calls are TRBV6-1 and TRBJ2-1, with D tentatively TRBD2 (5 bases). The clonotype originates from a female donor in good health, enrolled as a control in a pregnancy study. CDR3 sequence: CASSLSGGGHNEQFF. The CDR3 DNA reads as TGTGCCAGCTCTCTTTCGGGCGGAGGCCACAATGAGCAGTTCTTC.